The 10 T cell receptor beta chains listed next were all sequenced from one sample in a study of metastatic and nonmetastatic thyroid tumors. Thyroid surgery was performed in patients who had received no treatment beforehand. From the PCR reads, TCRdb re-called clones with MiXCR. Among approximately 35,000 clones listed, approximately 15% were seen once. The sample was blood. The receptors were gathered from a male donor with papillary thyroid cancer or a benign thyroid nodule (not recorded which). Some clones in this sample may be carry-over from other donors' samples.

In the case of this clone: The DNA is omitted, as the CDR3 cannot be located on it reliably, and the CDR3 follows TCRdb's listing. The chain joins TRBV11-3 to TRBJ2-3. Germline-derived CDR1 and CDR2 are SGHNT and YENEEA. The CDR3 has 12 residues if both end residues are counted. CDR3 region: CASSLGVARSIF.

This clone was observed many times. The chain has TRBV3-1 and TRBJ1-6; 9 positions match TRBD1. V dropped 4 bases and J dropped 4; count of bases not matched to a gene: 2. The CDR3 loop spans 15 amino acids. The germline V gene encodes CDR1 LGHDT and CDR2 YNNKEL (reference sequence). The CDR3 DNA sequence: TGTGCCAGCAGCCTGACAGGGGGGTATAATTCACCCCTCCACTTT. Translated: CASSLTGGYNSPLHF.

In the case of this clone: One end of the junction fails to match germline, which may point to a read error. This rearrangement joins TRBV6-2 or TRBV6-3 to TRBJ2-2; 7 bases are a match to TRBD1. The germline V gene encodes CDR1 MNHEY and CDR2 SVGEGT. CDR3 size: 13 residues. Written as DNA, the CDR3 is TGTGCCAGCAGTGGAACAGGGGCCGGGGAGCTTTTTTTT. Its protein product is CASSGTGAGELFF.

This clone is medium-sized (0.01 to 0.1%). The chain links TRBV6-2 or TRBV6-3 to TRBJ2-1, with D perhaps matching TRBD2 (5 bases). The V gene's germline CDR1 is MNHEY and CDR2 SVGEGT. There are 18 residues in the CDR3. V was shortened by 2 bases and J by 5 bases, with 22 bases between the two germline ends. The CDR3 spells CASSYEARAPRRNNEQFF. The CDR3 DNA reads TGTGCCAGCAGTTACGAAGCGCGAGCTCCCCGGAGGAACAATGAGCAGTTCTTC.

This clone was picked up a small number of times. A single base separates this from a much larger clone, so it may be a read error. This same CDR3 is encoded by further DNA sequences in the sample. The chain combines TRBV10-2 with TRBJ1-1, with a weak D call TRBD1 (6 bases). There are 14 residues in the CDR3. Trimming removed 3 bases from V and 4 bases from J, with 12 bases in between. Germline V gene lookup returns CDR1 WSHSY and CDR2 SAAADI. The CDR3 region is CASSDSRTATEAFF. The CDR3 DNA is TGCGCCAGCAGTGATTCTCGGACAGCCACTGAAGCTTTCTTT.

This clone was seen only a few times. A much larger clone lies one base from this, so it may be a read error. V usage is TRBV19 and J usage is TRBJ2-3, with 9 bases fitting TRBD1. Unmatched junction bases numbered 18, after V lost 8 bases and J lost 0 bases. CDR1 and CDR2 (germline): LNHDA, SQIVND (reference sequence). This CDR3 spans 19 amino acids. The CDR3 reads CASSRDRVRPGASTDTQYF. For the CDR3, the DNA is TGTGCCAGTTCCCGGGACAGGGTCCGCCCCGGAGCTAGCACAGATACGCAGTATTTT.

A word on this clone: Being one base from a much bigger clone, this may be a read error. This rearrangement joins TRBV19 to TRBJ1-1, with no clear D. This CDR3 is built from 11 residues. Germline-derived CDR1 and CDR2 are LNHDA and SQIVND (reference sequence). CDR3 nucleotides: TGTGCCATTAGTATATCTTGGGAGGCTTTCTTT. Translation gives CAISISWEAFF.

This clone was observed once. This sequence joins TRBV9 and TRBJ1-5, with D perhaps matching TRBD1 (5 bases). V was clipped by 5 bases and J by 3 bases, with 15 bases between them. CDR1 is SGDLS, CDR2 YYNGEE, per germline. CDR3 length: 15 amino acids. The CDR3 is CASSAEGTPNQPQHF. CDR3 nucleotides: TGTGCCAGCAGTGCGGAAGGGACCCCCAATCAGCCCCAGCATTTT.

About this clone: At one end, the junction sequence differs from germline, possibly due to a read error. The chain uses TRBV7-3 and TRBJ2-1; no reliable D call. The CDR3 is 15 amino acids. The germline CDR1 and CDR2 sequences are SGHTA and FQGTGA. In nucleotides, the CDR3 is TGTGCCAGCAGCCTATCGCCCGCAAACTACAATGAGCAATTCTTC. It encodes CASSLSPANYNEQFF.

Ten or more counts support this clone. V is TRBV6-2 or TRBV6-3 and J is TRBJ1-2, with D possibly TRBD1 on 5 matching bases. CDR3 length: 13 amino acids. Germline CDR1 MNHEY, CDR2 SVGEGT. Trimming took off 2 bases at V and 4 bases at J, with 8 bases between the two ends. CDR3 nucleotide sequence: TGTGCCAGCAGTTACGTCGGGGCCTATGGCTACACCTTC. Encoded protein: CASSYVGAYGYTF.